The clone carrying this T cell receptor (beta chain) was recorded at least ten times. The antigen remains undetermined. This sample was taken from a study of regulatory T cells in long-lasting Graves disease. Sequencing libraries for TCR beta were prepared with iRepertoire HTBI primers and Arm-PCR of CDR3 regions. TCRdb reprocessed the multiplex PCR reads with MiXCR, giving one entry per CDR3 protein. Counted here are 700,000 or so distinct CDR3 sequences, 30% occurring once; the ten biggest clones make up around 40%. Regarding time point: persistent/refractory GD, antithyroid drugs over 5 years with positive TRAb. PBMCs were the source of the RNA used for TCR sequencing. Germline values: CDR1 SNHLY, CDR2 FYNNEI. The V end was cut by 6 bases, the J end by 3 bases, with 11 bases between. This CDR3 comprises 13 residues. Study-wide results and limits: Persistent patients had a count of shared public clonotypes (approximately 2,800) that exceeded that of new patients (about 870). Newly diagnosed disease favored TRBV20-1 and TRBJ2-1 over persistent disease.

The material was peripheral blood mononuclear cells (PBMCs), obtained when the disease was refractory, from a patient treated with antithyroid drugs. This TCR was recovered from a female donor with Graves disease. This chain joins TRBV2 and TRBJ1-1; D uncertain. CDR3 nucleotides: TGTGCCAGCAGGTTCTTCAGTGACACTGAAGCTTTCTTT. It codes for CASRFFSDTEAFF. Full variable domain (outside the CDR3, taken from reference TRBV2 and TRBJ1-1): EPEVTQTPSHQVTQMGQEVILRCVPISNHLYFYWYRQILGQKVEFLVSFYNNEISEKSEIFDDQFSVERPDGSNFTLKIRSTKLEDSAMYFCASRFFSDTEAFFGQGTRLTVV.